This T cell receptor (beta chain) was captured in a study of blood T cell repertoires in COVID-19. Study-level information: There were acute and convalescent COVID-19 samples, and they came from the United States, Italy and Spain.

CDR1 is MGHDK, CDR2 SYGVNS, per germline. V gave up 6 bases and J gave up 2 bases, with 17 bases separating them. This CDR3 has 17 residues. In the original workflow: Nucleated cell counts were estimated from reference gene primer amplification. Assay: immunoSEQ multiplex PCR; the TCRdb copy retains only in-frame clones and omits some. The D gene and trimming were derived from the DNA, and the V and J assignments and clone size from that table. This table has roughly 360,000 clones, 83% appearing once. Donors of Cohort 3 who recovered were those that had two negative PCRs, clearance, or symptom resolution.

Specimen: PBMCs or T cells enriched from blood (not recorded which). This sequence originates from a woman in her forties or fifties who had recovered from COVID-19. The rearrangement joins TRBV25-1 to TRBJ2-6, with D perhaps matching TRBD2 (5 bases). The CDR3 sequence: CASRVGGSPTGANVLTF. The CDR3 nucleotides are TGTGCCAGCAGGGTCGGAGGATCCCCTACTGGGGCCAACGTCCTGACTTTC.